The rows below give T cell receptor beta chains drawn from one sample of a study of post-analysis software for immune sequencing data. Using its own MiXCR run on the PCR reads, TCRdb lists one record per CDR3 protein. The sample records around 250,000 distinct CDR3 sequences, 35% to 40% being singletons. The material sequenced was blood. These TCRs come from a girl aged 5-17 years with multiple sclerosis. Each CDR3 is given with its conserved first and last residue. The order of the fields is J gene, D gene, V gene, clone size, CDR3 DNA, CDR3 protein. A D gene is named only where the DNA matches it firmly. Where a row states a size, it is once, few, many or the class of an expanded clone; other rows omit it.

j_gene: TRBJ1-5
d_gene: NA
v_gene: TRBV6-1
abundance: many
CDR3nt: TGTGCCAGCAGTGCAACGGGCCAGGGTTGGGAACAACAGCCCCAGCATTTT
CDR3aa: CASSATGQGWEQQPQHF

j_gene: TRBJ2-3
d_gene: NA
v_gene: TRBV9
abundance: many
CDR3nt: TGTGCCAGCAGCGAGGAGGACGGTAATACGCAGTATTTT
CDR3aa: CASSEEDGNTQYF

j_gene: TRBJ2-7
d_gene: TRBD2
v_gene: TRBV5-1
abundance: NA
CDR3nt: TGCGCCAGCAGCTTGGGGACTAGCGAGGTCTACGAGCAGTACTTC
CDR3aa: CASSLGTSEVYEQYF

j_gene: TRBJ2-5
d_gene: NA
v_gene: TRBV10-2
abundance: many
CDR3nt: TGCGCCAGCAGGGGGGGATTTATTTGGCGAGAGACCCAGTACTTC
CDR3aa: CASRGGFIWRETQYF

j_gene: TRBJ2-7
d_gene: NA
v_gene: TRBV6-5
abundance: NA
CDR3nt: TGTGCCAGCAGTTACTCTTCCCTACAGGGTGACGAGCAGTACTTC
CDR3aa: CASSYSSLQGDEQYF

j_gene: TRBJ1-1
d_gene: TRBD1
v_gene: TRBV7-8
abundance: many
CDR3nt: TGTGCCAGCAGCCGCAGGGGGGCAGACACTGAAGCTTTCTTT
CDR3aa: CASSRRGADTEAFF

j_gene: TRBJ2-1
d_gene: NA
v_gene: TRBV18
abundance: many
CDR3nt: TGTGCCAGCTCACCATTTGAGGGCGGTGAGCAGTTCTTC
CDR3aa: CASSPFEGGEQFF

j_gene: TRBJ2-1
d_gene: TRBD2
v_gene: TRBV5-1
abundance: many
CDR3nt: TGCGCCAGCAGCATCGGACTAGCGGGAGGGAGCTCCTACAATGAGCAGTTCTTC
CDR3aa: CASSIGLAGGSSYNEQFF

j_gene: TRBJ1-2
d_gene: NA
v_gene: TRBV10-3
abundance: few
CDR3nt: TGTGCCATCAGTGAGTCAACAATTGACCACTACACCTTC
CDR3aa: CAISESTIDHYTF

j_gene: TRBJ2-1
d_gene: NA
v_gene: TRBV12-3/TRBV12-4
abundance: once
CDR3nt: TGTGCCAGCAGGAAGTGGGGGGACGTGAGCTCCTACAATGAGCAGTTCTTC
CDR3aa: CASRKWGDVSSYNEQFF

j_gene: TRBJ2-3
d_gene: NA
v_gene: TRBV6-5
abundance: many
CDR3nt: TGTGCCAGCAGTTACCGACTAATCACAGATACGCAGTATTTT
CDR3aa: CASSYRLITDTQYF

j_gene: TRBJ2-6
d_gene: NA
v_gene: TRBV20-1
abundance: NA
CDR3nt: TGCAGTGCTAGAGAGGCTGGGAAGGCCAACGTCCTGACTTTC
CDR3aa: CSAREAGKANVLTF

j_gene: TRBJ2-1
d_gene: TRBD1
v_gene: TRBV5-1
abundance: many
CDR3nt: TGCGCCAGCAGCAAAAACCCGGGACAGGGCGACAATGAGCAGTTCTTC
CDR3aa: CASSKNPGQGDNEQFF

j_gene: TRBJ1-1
d_gene: NA
v_gene: TRBV20-1
abundance: many
CDR3nt: TGCAGTGCTAGAGAGAGCGGGATCACTGAAGCTTTCTTT
CDR3aa: CSARESGITEAFF

j_gene: TRBJ2-3
d_gene: NA
v_gene: TRBV5-1
abundance: many
CDR3nt: TGCGCCAGCAGCTTCGACACACGCACAGATACGCAGTATTTT
CDR3aa: CASSFDTRTDTQYF

j_gene: TRBJ2-3
d_gene: NA
v_gene: TRBV24-1
abundance: many
CDR3nt: TGTGCCACCAGTGATTTAGGAGGGGAGGATACGCAGTATTTT
CDR3aa: CATSDLGGEDTQYF

j_gene: TRBJ2-1
d_gene: TRBD2
v_gene: TRBV14
abundance: many
CDR3nt: TGTGCCAGCAGCCGGACTAGCGGGGGTTTGGAGCAGTTCTTC
CDR3aa: CASSRTSGGLEQFF

j_gene: TRBJ1-2
d_gene: NA
v_gene: TRBV6-5
abundance: many
CDR3nt: TGTGCCAGCAGTGCAACGGGCCAGCGGGGTGGCTACACCTTC
CDR3aa: CASSATGQRGGYTF

j_gene: TRBJ1-1
d_gene: TRBD1
v_gene: TRBV5-1
abundance: once
CDR3nt: TGCGCCAGCAGCCGGGACAGGGGGCCGAACACTGAAGCTTTCTTT
CDR3aa: CASSRDRGPNTEAFF

j_gene: TRBJ2-5
d_gene: NA
v_gene: TRBV6-1
abundance: many
CDR3nt: TGTGCCAGCAGGGCTTTAGGAGAGACCCAGTACTTC
CDR3aa: CASRALGETQYF

j_gene: TRBJ2-6
d_gene: NA
v_gene: TRBV5-1
abundance: NA
CDR3nt: TGCGCCAGCAGTAAAACGGATTCCTCTGGGGCCAACGTCCTGACTTTC
CDR3aa: CASSKTDSSGANVLTF

j_gene: TRBJ2-3
d_gene: TRBD2
v_gene: TRBV4-2
abundance: many
CDR3nt: TGTGCCAGCAGCCAAGAATGGCGGGAGCGTACGCAGTATTTT
CDR3aa: CASSQEWRERTQYF

j_gene: TRBJ1-4
d_gene: TRBD1
v_gene: TRBV5-1
abundance: many
CDR3nt: TGCGCCAGCAGCTTCGGACAGGTCGGGGAAAAACTGTTTTTT
CDR3aa: CASSFGQVGEKLFF

j_gene: TRBJ1-6
d_gene: NA
v_gene: TRBV29-1
abundance: large
CDR3nt: TGCAGCGCTGCTAGCGGGAGTAATTCACCCCTCCACTTT
CDR3aa: CSAASGSNSPLHF

j_gene: TRBJ1-1
d_gene: NA
v_gene: TRBV6-5
abundance: many
CDR3nt: TGTGCCAGCAGTTGGCGGCCGAACACTGAAGCTTTCTTT
CDR3aa: CASSWRPNTEAFF

j_gene: TRBJ2-7
d_gene: NA
v_gene: TRBV24-1
abundance: once
CDR3nt: TGTGCCACCGGGCAGGGATCCTCCTACGAGCAGTACTTC
CDR3aa: CATGQGSSYEQYF

j_gene: TRBJ2-5
d_gene: NA
v_gene: TRBV6-6
abundance: NA
CDR3nt: TGTGCCAGCCGTCAGTTGTACCAAGAGACCCAGTACTTC
CDR3aa: CASRQLYQETQYF

j_gene: TRBJ2-1
d_gene: NA
v_gene: TRBV4-1
abundance: many
CDR3nt: TGCGCCAGCAGCCAATTCCTGACAGCCTACAATGAGCAGTTCTTC
CDR3aa: CASSQFLTAYNEQFF

j_gene: TRBJ1-1
d_gene: NA
v_gene: TRBV20-1
abundance: many
CDR3nt: TGCAGTGCTAGTGAGAGACGCTCTGAAGCTTTCTTT
CDR3aa: CSASERRSEAFF

j_gene: TRBJ1-3
d_gene: NA
v_gene: TRBV20-1
abundance: NA
CDR3nt: TGCAGTGCTAGACCTCGGGGACGGAACTCTGGAAACACCATATATTTT
CDR3aa: CSARPRGRNSGNTIYF

j_gene: TRBJ2-6
d_gene: NA
v_gene: TRBV7-9
abundance: many
CDR3nt: TGTGCCAGCAGCTTACCGGAGAACTCTGGGGCCAACGTCCTGACTTTC
CDR3aa: CASSLPENSGANVLTF

j_gene: TRBJ1-5
d_gene: NA
v_gene: TRBV20-1
abundance: NA
CDR3nt: TGCAGTGCTAGGGATGTAGGGGCGCGTCAGCCCCAGCATTTT
CDR3aa: CSARDVGARQPQHF

j_gene: TRBJ2-1
d_gene: NA
v_gene: TRBV24-1
abundance: NA
CDR3nt: TGTGCCACCAGTGATTGGATCCCGGGACACTACAACGAGCAGTTCTTC
CDR3aa: CATSDWIPGHYNEQFF

j_gene: TRBJ1-6
d_gene: TRBD1
v_gene: TRBV6-5
abundance: NA
CDR3nt: TGTGCCAGCAGACGGGGACAGAGCTCCTATAATTCACCCCGCCACTTT
CDR3aa: CASRRGQSSYNSPRHF

j_gene: TRBJ2-1
d_gene: TRBD2
v_gene: TRBV5-1
abundance: many
CDR3nt: TGCGCCAGCAGCCGGTTTAGCGGGAGCTCGAATGAGCAGTTCTTC
CDR3aa: CASSRFSGSSNEQFF

j_gene: TRBJ2-5
d_gene: NA
v_gene: TRBV20-1
abundance: many
CDR3nt: TGCTCGGCGGAGGGGTTGGAAGAGACCCAGTACTTC
CDR3aa: CSAEGLEETQYF